These T cell receptor beta chains were read from a single sample in a study of vaccination and CD4 T cells after COVID-19. TCRdb reanalysed the PCR reads using MiXCR and keeps one entry per CDR3 protein. The sample lists 23,000 or so distinct CDR3 sequences, roughly 29% occurring once. The antigens for these receptors are not known. The source was CD4+ T cells from blood, cultured in vitro, collected about 7 months after SARS-CoV-2 vaccination. The origin of the receptors is a human donor who had recovered from COVID-19. The CDR3 runs from the conserved cysteine through the conserved F or W. D genes are given only for firm matches. Where a row states a size, it is once, few, many or the class of an expanded clone; other rows omit it.

j_gene: TRBJ2-6; v_gene: TRBV7-2; d_gene: -; abundance: few; CDR3aa: CASSLMGRSGANVLTF; CDR3nt: TGTGCCAGCAGCTTAATGGGTCGCTCTGGGGCCAACGTCCTGACTTTC
j_gene: TRBJ2-2; v_gene: TRBV6-5; d_gene: -; abundance: -; CDR3aa: CASSYGGWSSGELFF; CDR3nt: TGTGCCAGCAGTTACGGGGGGTGGAGTAGCGGGGAGCTGTTTTTT
j_gene: TRBJ2-3; v_gene: TRBV7-8; d_gene: -; abundance: few; CDR3aa: CASSSRVAFTDTQYF; CDR3nt: TGTGCCAGCAGCTCAAGGGTCGCATTCACAGATACGCAGTATTTT
j_gene: TRBJ1-2; v_gene: TRBV25-1; d_gene: TRBD1; abundance: once; CDR3aa: CASSEYGTGSRGYTF; CDR3nt: TGTGCCAGCAGTGAATACGGGACAGGGTCGCGGGGCTACACCTTC
j_gene: TRBJ1-5; v_gene: TRBV28; d_gene: -; abundance: -; CDR3aa: CASKELSNQPQHF; CDR3nt: TGTGCCAGCAAAGAATTGAGCAATCAGCCCCAGCATTTT
j_gene: TRBJ2-5; v_gene: TRBV12-3/TRBV12-4; d_gene: -; abundance: -; CDR3aa: CASSPLMGGRETQYF; CDR3nt: TGTGCCAGCAGCCCCCTAATGGGAGGAAGAGAGACCCAGTACTTC
j_gene: TRBJ1-6; v_gene: TRBV7-9; d_gene: -; abundance: -; CDR3aa: CASRSGGSYNSPLHF; CDR3nt: TGTGCCAGCAGGTCCGGGGGCTCCTATAATTCACCCCTCCACTTT
j_gene: TRBJ1-1; v_gene: TRBV10-2; d_gene: -; abundance: many; CDR3aa: CASSERYSNTEAFF; CDR3nt: TGCGCCAGCAGTGAACGGTACTCAAACACTGAAGCTTTCTTT
j_gene: TRBJ1-6; v_gene: TRBV7-3; d_gene: TRBD1; abundance: -; CDR3aa: CASSVGQGASPLHF; CDR3nt: TGTGCCAGCAGCGTAGGACAGGGGGCCTCACCCCTCCACTTT
j_gene: TRBJ1-5; v_gene: TRBV20-1; d_gene: -; abundance: -; CDR3aa: CSARKAAGANQPQHF; CDR3nt: TGCAGTGCTAGAAAGGCGGCAGGGGCCAATCAGCCCCAGCATTTT
j_gene: TRBJ2-3; v_gene: TRBV24-1; d_gene: -; abundance: -; CDR3aa: CATSDPRGAGTDTQYF; CDR3nt: TGTGCCACCAGTGACCCACGAGGGGCCGGCACAGATACGCAGTATTTT
j_gene: TRBJ2-7; v_gene: TRBV20-1; d_gene: -; abundance: -; CDR3aa: CSANDRGARGASYEQYF; CDR3nt: TGCAGTGCTAACGATCGGGGGGCCCGGGGGGCTTCCTACGAGCAGTACTTC
j_gene: TRBJ2-1; v_gene: TRBV28; d_gene: -; abundance: -; CDR3aa: CASRGGTLYNEQFF; CDR3nt: TGTGCCAGCAGGGGGGGGACACTATACAATGAGCAGTTCTTC
j_gene: TRBJ2-5; v_gene: TRBV5-4; d_gene: TRBD2; abundance: few; CDR3aa: CASSRGAGLAGGRETQYF; CDR3nt: TGTGCCAGCAGCCGGGGGGCCGGACTAGCGGGAGGGAGAGAGACCCAGTACTTC
j_gene: TRBJ2-3; v_gene: TRBV7-9; d_gene: TRBD2; abundance: -; CDR3aa: CASSLAAGWWLAGGRDTQYF; CDR3nt: TGTGCCAGCAGCTTAGCGGCAGGGTGGTGGCTAGCGGGAGGCCGAGATACGCAGTATTTT
j_gene: TRBJ2-5; v_gene: TRBV11-1; d_gene: TRBD1; abundance: few; CDR3aa: CASSHPGQGMRTQYF; CDR3nt: TGTGCCAGCAGCCACCCGGGACAGGGGATGCGGACCCAGTACTTC
j_gene: TRBJ2-6; v_gene: TRBV27; d_gene: TRBD1; abundance: few; CDR3aa: CASRQGAGANVLTF; CDR3nt: TGTGCCAGCAGACAGGGGGCTGGGGCCAACGTCCTGACTTTC
j_gene: TRBJ1-5; v_gene: TRBV4-2; d_gene: -; abundance: -; CDR3aa: CASSQDTPGIQPQHF; CDR3nt: TGTGCCAGCAGCCAAGATACGCCAGGCATTCAGCCCCAGCATTTT
j_gene: TRBJ2-7; v_gene: TRBV20-1; d_gene: TRBD2; abundance: medium-sized; CDR3aa: CSASLAGYEQYF; CDR3nt: TGCAGTGCTAGTCTAGCGGGCTACGAGCAGTACTTC
j_gene: TRBJ2-2; v_gene: TRBV7-8; d_gene: TRBD2; abundance: -; CDR3aa: CASSLGRGLGVGELFF; CDR3nt: TGTGCCAGCAGCTTAGGAAGGGGACTAGGGGTCGGGGAGCTGTTTTTT
j_gene: TRBJ1-6; v_gene: TRBV7-2; d_gene: -; abundance: -; CDR3aa: CASSLQGSGNNSPLHF; CDR3nt: TGTGCCAGCAGCTTACAGGGGTCGGGGAATAATTCACCCCTCCACTTT
j_gene: TRBJ2-3; v_gene: TRBV20-1; d_gene: TRBD2; abundance: -; CDR3aa: CSARDVGLAGGPWTDTQYF; CDR3nt: TGCAGTGCTAGAGATGTCGGACTAGCGGGAGGGCCCTGGACAGATACGCAGTATTTT
j_gene: TRBJ1-2; v_gene: TRBV20-1; d_gene: -; abundance: few; CDR3aa: CSARESLANYGYTF; CDR3nt: TGCAGTGCTAGAGAATCTTTAGCTAACTATGGCTACACCTTC